This TCR beta chain is from a study of human T cells and chemical hapten exposure. Study-wide findings and caveats: Donors, who had alopecia, may show an immune response that differs from healthy people's. While controls formed fewer of them, expanded TCRs formed significantly more large CDR3 similarity clusters.

Time point denoted: patch test 1, 2 weeks after DPC sensitization. Indicated treatment: therapeutic diphenylcyclopropenone sensitization with weekly scalp DPC. Germline V gene lookup returns CDR1 SQVTM and CDR2 ANQGSEA. The CDR3 has 15 amino acids. Trimming took 7 bases from V and 1 from J; bases not matched to a gene: 10. Unique molecular identifiers were attached to individual cDNA molecules during library preparation. MiXCR, run by TCRdb on the RACE reads, gives a single entry per CDR3 protein. The table records 100,000 or so distinct CDR3 sequences, about 10% of them present only once. This clonotype was recorded a few times. Its antigen is not known.

Sample: whole blood, taken in connection with sensitization to the hapten diphenylcyclopropenone (DPC). This clonotype was obtained from a woman between 40 and 55 years old with alopecia areata. Some clones in this sample may be carry-over from other donors' samples. V and J are TRBV29-1 and TRBJ2-1; TRBD1 agrees at 7 bases. The DNA of the CDR3 is TGCAGCGCCCATGGGGACAGATCTTCCTACAATGAGCAGTTCTTC. Its protein product is CSAHGDRSSYNEQFF.